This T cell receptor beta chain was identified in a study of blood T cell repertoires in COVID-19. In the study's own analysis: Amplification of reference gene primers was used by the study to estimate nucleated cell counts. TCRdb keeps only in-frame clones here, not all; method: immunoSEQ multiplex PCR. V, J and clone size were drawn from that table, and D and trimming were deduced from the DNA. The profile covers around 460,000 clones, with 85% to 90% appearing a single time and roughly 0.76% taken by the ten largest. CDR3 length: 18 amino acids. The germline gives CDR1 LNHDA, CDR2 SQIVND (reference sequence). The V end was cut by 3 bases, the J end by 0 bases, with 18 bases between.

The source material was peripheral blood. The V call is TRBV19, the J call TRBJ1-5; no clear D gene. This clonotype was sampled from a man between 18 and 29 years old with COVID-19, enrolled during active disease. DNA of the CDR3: TGTGCCAGTAGTATGAGTCAGAGGGAGCTCTATAGCAATCAGCCCCAGCATTTT. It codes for CASSMSQRELYSNQPQHF.